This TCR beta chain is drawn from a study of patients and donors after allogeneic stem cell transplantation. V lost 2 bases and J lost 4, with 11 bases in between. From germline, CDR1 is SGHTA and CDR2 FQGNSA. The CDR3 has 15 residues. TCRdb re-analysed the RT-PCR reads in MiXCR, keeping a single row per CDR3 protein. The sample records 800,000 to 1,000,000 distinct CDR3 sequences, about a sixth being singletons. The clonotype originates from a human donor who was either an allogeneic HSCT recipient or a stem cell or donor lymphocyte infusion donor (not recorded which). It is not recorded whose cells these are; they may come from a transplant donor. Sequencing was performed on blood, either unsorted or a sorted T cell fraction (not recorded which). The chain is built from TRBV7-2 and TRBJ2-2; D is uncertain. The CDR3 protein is CASSLRALGTGELFF. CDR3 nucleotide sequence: TGTGCCAGCAGCTTAAGAGCTCTGGGCACCGGGGAGCTGTTTTTT.